Sequencing of this TCR beta chain was carried out in a study of T cell responses to AZD1222 COVID-19 vaccine. General study points: Receipt of two AZD1222 doses was followed by a rise in Spike-specific TCR breadth and depth. A mostly white British donor set with more females was recruited, and clonal diversity was possibly underestimated. Without day 14 samples, only post-peak T cell repertoires were studied. Baseline antibody screening turned up just a handful of seropositive AZD1222 recipients.

In this sample, this clone turned up once. Its antigen is not identified. CDR1 and CDR2 (germline): LNHDA, SQIVND (reference sequence). The CDR3 runs to 14 residues. The trim removed 4 bases at V and 6 bases at J, leaving 4 bases unmatched. Repertoires were generated with immunoSEQ multiplex PCR, while TCRdb's copy carries only in-frame clones and drops some. Among some 140,000 clones listed, 85% to 95% were seen once. The V gene is TRBV19, the J gene TRBJ2-1; 9 bases align to TRBD2. Sequences were derived from peripheral blood, sampled 28 days after the second AZD1222 dose. This TCR was sampled from an adult who received the AZD1222 COVID-19 vaccine. This CDR3 is CASSRGTSPNEQFF. The CDR3 DNA reads as TGTGCCAGTAGTAGGGGGACTAGCCCCAATGAGCAGTTCTTC.